This TCR beta chain was sequenced for a study of cytomegalovirus exposure and HLA in healthy donors. Only one count was recorded for this clone. Germline V CDR1 and CDR2: MNHEY, SVGAGI. The CDR3 totals 15 residues. Losses at the gene ends were 4 bases for V and 4 bases for J; bases not matched to a gene: 2. Primers for the PCR totalled 60 Vbeta and 13 Jbeta. The data were produced by immunoSEQ multiplex PCR, yet TCRdb's version contains in-frame clones alone and is incomplete. The repertoire holds about 180,000 clones, around 77% seen once, with roughly 2% in the top ten. This sequence originates from a woman aged 30 to 39 in good health and CMV-seronegative. The rearrangement links TRBV6-5 to TRBJ1-4; 11 bases map to TRBD1. Source material: PBMCs. The CDR3 bases are TGTGCCAGCAGTTCGGACAGGGGGCTTAATGAAAAACTGTTTTTT. Translation gives CASSSDRGLNEKLFF.